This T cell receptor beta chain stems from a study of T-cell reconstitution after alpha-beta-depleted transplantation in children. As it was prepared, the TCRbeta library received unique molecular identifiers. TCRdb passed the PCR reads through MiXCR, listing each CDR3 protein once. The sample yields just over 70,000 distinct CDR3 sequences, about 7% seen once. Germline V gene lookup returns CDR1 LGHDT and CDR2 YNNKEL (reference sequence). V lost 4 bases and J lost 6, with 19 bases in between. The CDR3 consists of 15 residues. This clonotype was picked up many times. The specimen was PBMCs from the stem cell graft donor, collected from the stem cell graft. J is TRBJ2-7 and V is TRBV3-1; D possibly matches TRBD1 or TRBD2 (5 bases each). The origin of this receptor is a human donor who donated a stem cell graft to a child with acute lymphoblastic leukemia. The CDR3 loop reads CASSPPGTTSVEQYF. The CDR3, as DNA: TGTGCCAGCAGCCCTCCCGGGACCACCTCCGTCGAGCAGTACTTC.